This T cell receptor (beta chain) was obtained from a study of identical twins (dated by TCRdb to the mid-2010s). Study-level background: To test whether fetal clonotypes persist, the study used deep sequencing on TCR alpha and beta repertoires from monozygotic twins, unrelated adults of various ages, and cord blood. To rule out contamination, the twin experiments were replicated at different times with different library preparation protocols.

As for this clonotype: Its antigen is unknown. It has no much larger one-base neighbor in the sample; base qualities were not kept.

Libraries came from 5' RACE. TCRdb shows the sequencer as Illumina HiSeq 2000. A universal primer binding site was added through template switching, and the final cDNA carried a unique molecular identifier so that TCR cDNA molecules could be counted accurately. First-strand cDNA for TCR alpha and beta chains was synthesized from specific primers in the conserved constant-segment region. To control for contamination, each cDNA library was double barcoded with a SMART-Mk sample barcode plus Illumina barcodes. TruSeq adapter sequences and Illumina sample barcodes were added in two successive PCR steps. TCR alpha and beta cDNA libraries were sequenced on the Illumina HiSeq platform with custom primers. Per the authors' processing: MiGEC processed the raw reads to extract unique molecular identifiers, while MiXCR was used to determine the CDR3 positions. For each individual, recombination models were inferred using an EM algorithm with the repgenHMM and IGoR tools. The analysis of shared clonotypes was done with the tcR package in R, with sharing normalized by the product of cloneset sizes. Out-of-frame nonproductive sequences were analyzed to study raw recombination free of thymic and clonal selection effects. The public reads were reprocessed in TCRdb via fastp at Q25 and MiXCR, keeping in-frame beta chains. Each entry is one CDR3 protein sequence, shown with its most common DNA and genes. The V and J calls shown here were made by TCRdb, not taken from the authors' results. The sample records 450,000 or so distinct CDR3 sequences, around a sixth of which are singletons. The top ten clonotypes cover around 12% of the sample.

All donors were healthy Caucasians. Three unrelated non-twin adults were additionally sequenced: a male aged 18 to 29, a male aged 50 to 59 and a female aged 50 to 59. Using Miltenyi CD45RO+ enrichment and human naive T-cell isolation kits, memory (CD45RO+) and naive T cells were isolated from PBMC. From its cysteine to its phenylalanine, the CDR3 spans 17 amino acids. Only the CDR3 DNA is retained, 51 bases long and in frame from the first base. From a lookup of the germline V gene, CDR1 and CDR2 are SGHRS and YFSETQ. Germline trimming amounts to 3 bases on V and 5 bases on J, with 12 as the count of junction bases outside the gene matches. Broad study findings and their caveats: In monozygotic twins, out-of-frame TCR alpha sharing was systematically underestimated by recombination models, although the models agreed with sharing between unrelated individuals. Out-of-frame TCR alpha sequences shared between twins showed an excess of low generation-probability sequences compared with coincidental sharing between unrelated individuals. The excess sharing between twins in beta out-of-frame sequences was weaker because fewer shared sequences reduced the signal-to-noise ratio. Conclusions relied on cross-sectional statistical analysis, since the same donors could not be followed over many years. Zero-insertion analyses could be partly confounded by invariant T cells such as MAIT and iNKT, though diverse VJ usage argued against such confounding for most clonotypes. Fewer insertions were carried by abundant cord blood beta clonotypes; a weaker similar trend was observed in young adult naive repertoires, while no such trend was observed in memory repertoires.

Sequencing was carried out using naive T cells sorted from blood. According to the study, the label for this sample's cell subset or site signals: cells isolated with a human naive T-cell isolation kit. The clonotype comes from a man aged 45-60 years in good health. The chain is assembled from TRBV5-1 and TRBJ2-1; 9 of the junction bases match TRBD2. In nucleotide form, the sequence is TGCGCCAGCAGCTCAACCGGGACTAGCTGGTCCAACAATGAGCAGTTCTTC. The resulting protein is CASSSTGTSWSNNEQFF.